This T cell receptor beta chain derives from a study of blood T cell repertoires in COVID-19. Turning to the study itself: From T cells, B-cell-depleted T cells, or PBMCs came the material, which was cDNA or gDNA.

Using immunoSEQ multiplex PCR, the repertoire was profiled, and TCRdb retains in-frame clones only, with some absent. The sample lists around 300,000 clones, roughly nine tenths seen once, with almost 9.5% in the top ten. V was clipped by 8 bases and J by 4 bases; unmatched bases: 11. Germline CDR1 reads MDHEN; CDR2 reads SYDVKM. This CDR3 is built from 14 residues. Clinical history as reported by participants underpinned cohort assignment. Cohort 3 donors were reported recovered after two negative PCRs, clearance, or symptom resolution. The rearrangement links TRBV28 to TRBJ2-7; 7 bases are a match to TRBD2. The source material was PBMCs or T cells enriched from blood (not recorded which). The sequence came from a woman in her twenties or thirties who had recovered from COVID-19. The CDR3 reads CASRSGHHPYEQYF. The CDR3 nucleotides are TGTGCCAGCCGTAGCGGGCACCATCCTTACGAGCAGTACTTC.